The table lists the clone carrying this TCR beta chain with a few counts. TCRdb reprocessed the 5' RACE reads via MiXCR and lists one record per CDR3 protein. The sample holds 230,000 or so distinct CDR3 sequences, about 20% seen once. The data were obtained in a study of CD8 T cells in ankylosing spondylitis. Specimen: blood, either unsorted or a sorted T cell fraction (not recorded which). The clonotype originates from a male donor with ankylosing spondylitis or in good health (not recorded which).

The chain's CDR3 is CASSFGTGGVSDTQYF. Here the CDR3 DNA reads TGTGCCAGCAGCTTCGGGACAGGGGGAGTATCAGATACGCAGTATTTT. The chain joins TRBV9 to TRBJ2-3; 11 positions agree with TRBD1. Germline loops: CDR1 SGDLS, CDR2 YYNGEE. The CDR3 runs to 16 residues. J gave up 4 bases and V 4 bases, and 8 bases lay outside the gene matches.